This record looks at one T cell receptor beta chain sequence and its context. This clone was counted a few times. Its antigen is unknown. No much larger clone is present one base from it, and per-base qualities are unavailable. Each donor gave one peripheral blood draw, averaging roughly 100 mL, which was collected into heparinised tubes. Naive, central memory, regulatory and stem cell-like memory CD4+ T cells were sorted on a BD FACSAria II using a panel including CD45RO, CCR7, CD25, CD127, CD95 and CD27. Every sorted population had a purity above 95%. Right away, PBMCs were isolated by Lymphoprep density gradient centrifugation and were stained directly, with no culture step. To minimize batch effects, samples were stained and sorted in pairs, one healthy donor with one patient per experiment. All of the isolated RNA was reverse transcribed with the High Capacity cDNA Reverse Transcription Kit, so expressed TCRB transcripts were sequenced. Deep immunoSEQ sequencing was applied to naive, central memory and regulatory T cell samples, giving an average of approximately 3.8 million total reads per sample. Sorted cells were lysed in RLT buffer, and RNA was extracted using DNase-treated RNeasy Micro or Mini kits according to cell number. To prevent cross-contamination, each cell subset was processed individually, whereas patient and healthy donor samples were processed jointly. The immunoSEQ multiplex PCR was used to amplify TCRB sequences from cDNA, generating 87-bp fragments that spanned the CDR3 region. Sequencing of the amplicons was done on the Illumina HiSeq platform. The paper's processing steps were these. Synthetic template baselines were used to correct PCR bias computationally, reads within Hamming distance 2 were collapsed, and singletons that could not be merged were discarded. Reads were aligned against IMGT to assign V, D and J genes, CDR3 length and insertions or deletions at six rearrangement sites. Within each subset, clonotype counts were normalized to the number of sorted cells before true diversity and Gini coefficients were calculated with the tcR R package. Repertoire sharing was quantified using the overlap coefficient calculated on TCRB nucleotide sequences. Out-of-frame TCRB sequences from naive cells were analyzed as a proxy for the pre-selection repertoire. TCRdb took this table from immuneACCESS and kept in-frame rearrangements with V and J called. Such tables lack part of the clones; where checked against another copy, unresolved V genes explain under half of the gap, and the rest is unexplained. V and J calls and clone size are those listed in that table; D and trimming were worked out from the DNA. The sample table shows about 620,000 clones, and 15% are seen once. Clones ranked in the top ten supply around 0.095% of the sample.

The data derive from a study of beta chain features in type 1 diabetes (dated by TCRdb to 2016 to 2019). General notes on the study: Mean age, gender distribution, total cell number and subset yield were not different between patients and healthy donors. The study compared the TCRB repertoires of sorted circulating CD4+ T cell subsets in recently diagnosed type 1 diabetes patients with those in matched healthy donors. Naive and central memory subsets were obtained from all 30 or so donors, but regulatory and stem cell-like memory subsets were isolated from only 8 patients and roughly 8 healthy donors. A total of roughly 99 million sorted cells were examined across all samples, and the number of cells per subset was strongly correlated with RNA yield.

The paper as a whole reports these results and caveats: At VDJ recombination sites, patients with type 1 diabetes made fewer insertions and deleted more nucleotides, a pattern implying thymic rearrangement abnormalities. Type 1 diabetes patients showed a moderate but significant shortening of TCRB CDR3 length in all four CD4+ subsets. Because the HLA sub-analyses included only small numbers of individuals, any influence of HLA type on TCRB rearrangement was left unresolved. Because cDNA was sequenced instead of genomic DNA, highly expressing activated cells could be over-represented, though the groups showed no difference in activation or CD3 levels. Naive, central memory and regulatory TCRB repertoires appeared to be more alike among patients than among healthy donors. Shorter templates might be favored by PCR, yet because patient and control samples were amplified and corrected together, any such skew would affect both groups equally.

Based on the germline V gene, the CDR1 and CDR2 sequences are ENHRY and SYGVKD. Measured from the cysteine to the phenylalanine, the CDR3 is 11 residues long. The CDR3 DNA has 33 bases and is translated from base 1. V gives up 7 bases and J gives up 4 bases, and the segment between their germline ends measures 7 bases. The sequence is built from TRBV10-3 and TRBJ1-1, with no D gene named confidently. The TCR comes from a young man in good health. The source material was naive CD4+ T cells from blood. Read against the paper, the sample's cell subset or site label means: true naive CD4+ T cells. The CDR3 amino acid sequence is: CAIMGTTEAFF. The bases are TGTGCCATCATGGGCACCACTGAAGCTTTCTTT.